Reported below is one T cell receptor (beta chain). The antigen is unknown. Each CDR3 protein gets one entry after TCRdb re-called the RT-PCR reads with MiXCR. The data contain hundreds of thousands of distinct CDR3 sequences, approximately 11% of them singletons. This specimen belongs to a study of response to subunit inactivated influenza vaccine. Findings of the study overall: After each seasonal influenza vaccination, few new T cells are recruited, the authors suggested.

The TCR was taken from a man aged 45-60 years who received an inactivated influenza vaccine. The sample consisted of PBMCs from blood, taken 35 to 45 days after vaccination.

Here the CDR3 reads CASTGEETQYF. In nucleotides, the CDR3 is TGCGCCAGCACCGGGGAGGAGACCCAGTACTTC. This chain joins TRBV5-1 and TRBJ2-5, with a possible D match to TRBD2 (5 bases). V shed 6 bases and J shed 5 bases, with 8 bases lying between them. The germline V gene has CDR1 SGHRS and CDR2 YFSETQ. The CDR3 sequence is 11 residues long. Full variable domain (outside the CDR3, taken from reference TRBV5-1 and TRBJ2-5): KAGVTQTPRYLIKTRGQQVTLSCSPISGHRSVSWYQQTPGQGLQFLFEYFSETQRNKGNFPGRFSGRQFSNSRSEMNVSTLELGDSALYLCASTGEETQYFGPGTRLLVL.